The 19 T cell receptor beta chains below come from one sample, sequenced in a study of T cells in Graves' hyperthyroidism and ophthalmopathy. Amplification targeted TCR beta CDR3 regions from RNA transcripts. Using the HTBI primer set, a first-round RT-PCR was run on the TCR CDR3. Via MiXCR, TCRdb re-called the multiplex PCR reads, giving one row per CDR3 protein. This table holds some 210,000 distinct CDR3 sequences, approximately 17% found once. Specimen: blood. These receptors were taken from a man aged 50 to 59 with Graves' hyperthyroidism.

This clonotype appeared many times. This chain connects TRBV7-2 to TRBJ2-3, with 8 positions matching TRBD2. This CDR3 has 14 amino acids. Germline loops: CDR1 SGHTA, CDR2 FQGNSA. With 5 bases clipped from V and 4 bases from J, the junction kept 5 bases outside the gene matches. The CDR3 here is CASSPSGRPDTQYF. The DNA of the CDR3 is TGTGCCAGCAGCCCCAGCGGGAGACCAGATACGCAGTATTTT.

Ten or more counts support this clonotype. CDR3 loop: CASSLSVAAYEQYF. CDR3 nucleotide sequence: TGTGCCAGCAGTTTATCCGTGGCAGCCTACGAGCAGTACTTC. The rearrangement links TRBV28 to TRBJ2-7; D not certain. The CDR3 loop spans 14 amino acids. V gave up 1 base and J gave up 2 bases, with 9 bases separating them. Germline-derived CDR1 and CDR2 are MDHEN and SYDVKM. The full variable domain, its missing parts supplied by reference TRBV28 and TRBJ2-7, is DVKVTQSSRYLVKRTGEKVFLECVQDMDHENMFWYRQDPGLGLRLIYFSYDVKMKEKGDIPEGYSVSREKKERFSLILESASTNQTSMYLCASSLSVAAYEQYFGPGTRLTVT.

This clonotype was picked up a small number of times. This chain joins TRBV19 and TRBJ2-1; the D gene is possibly TRBD2 (6 bases). The CDR3 length is 14 residues. The germline V gene encodes CDR1 LNHDA and CDR2 SQIVND (reference sequence). Trimming shortened V by 5 bases and J by 8 bases, and 16 bases separated the two germline ends. The CDR3, as DNA: TGTGCCAGTAGTTTGCGGGACCTGGACCATGAGCAGTTCTTC. It is translated as CASSLRDLDHEQFF. The full variable domain, rest sourced from reference TRBV19 and TRBJ2-1, is DGGITQSPKYLFRKEGQNVTLSCEQNLNHDAMYWYRQDPGQGLRLIYYSQIVNDFQKGDIAEGYSVSREKKESFPLTVTSAQKNPTAFYLCASSLRDLDHEQFFGPGTRLTVL.

This clonotype showed up many times. This chain uses TRBV12-3 or TRBV12-4 with TRBJ2-3; D gene uncertain. The CDR3 is made up of 12 amino acids. The V end was cut by 6 bases, the J end by 3 bases, with 7 bases between. CDR3 DNA: TGTGCCAGCAGGGATCTGACAGATACGCAGTATTTT. Translating gives CASRDLTDTQYF.

This clonotype was recorded at least ten times. The V gene is TRBV3-1, the J gene TRBJ2-5, with D possibly being TRBD1 (5 bases). Germline V lookup: CDR1 LGHDT, CDR2 YNNKEL (reference sequence). This CDR3 region has 16 residues. Between the trimmed V and J ends, which lost 0 bases and 5 bases, there was a span of 16 bases. The CDR3 nucleotides are TGTGCCAGCAGCCAAGATCGTGGACACCGCCGGGAGACCCAGTACTTC. Its protein product is CASSQDRGHRRETQYF.

This clonotype was counted at least ten times. V and J are TRBV7-9 and TRBJ2-7; tentatively, D is TRBD1 (6 bases). The V gene's germline CDR1 is SEHNR and CDR2 FQNEAQ (reference sequence). The CDR3 is 14 residues long. V was clipped by 4 bases and J by 4 bases, with 14 bases between them. The CDR3, as DNA: TGTGCCAGCAGCTCCACTACAGGGTTATACGAGCAGTACTTC. As protein: CASSSTTGLYEQYF.

CDR3 DNA: TGTGCCAGCTACCGAGGGGGCTATGGCTACACCTTC. Its translation is CASYRGGYGYTF. The chain employs TRBV2 and TRBJ1-2; possibly TRBD1 for D (6 bases). Germline lookup yields CDR1 SNHLY and CDR2 FYNNEI. V lost 8 bases and J lost 4, with 11 bases in between. The CDR3 length is 12 residues.

This clonotype was detected many times. The J gene is TRBJ2-7, the V gene TRBV3-1, with D uncertain. From germline, CDR1 is LGHDT and CDR2 YNNKEL (reference sequence). The CDR3 is 13 amino acids. Trimming shortened V by 0 bases and J by 8 bases, and 11 bases separated the two germline ends. This CDR3 reads CASSQDTRPKQYF. The CDR3 region has the DNA TGTGCCAGCAGCCAAGATACCCGTCCGAAGCAGTACTTC.

This clonotype was counted many times. V and J are TRBV7-2 and TRBJ1-1; D possibly corresponds to TRBD1 (5 bases). From germline, CDR1 is SGHTA and CDR2 FQGNSA. Trimming took off 3 bases at V and 6 bases at J, with 14 bases between the two ends. The CDR3 contains 14 residues. In nucleotides, the CDR3 is TGTGCCAGCAGCTTGAGGGACGGTGACGCTGAAGCTTTCTTT. As protein: CASSLRDGDAEAFF.

The chain has TRBV2 and TRBJ1-2; D is unresolved. The CDR3 contains 13 residues. Trimming pared 3 bases from V and 3 bases from J, leaving 8 bases between. Germline V gene sequence: CDR1 SNHLY, CDR2 FYNNEI. The CDR3 loop is CASSESVYYGYTF. DNA of the CDR3: TGTGCCAGCAGTGAGAGTGTTTACTATGGCTACACCTTC.

This clonotype was seen ten or more times. The V call is TRBV27, the J call TRBJ1-1, with TRBD1 identical over 8 bases. In germline, CDR1 is MNHEY, CDR2 SMNVEV (reference sequence). The V and J ends lost 3 bases and 7 bases, in that order; junction bases with no gene match: 4. This CDR3 spans 13 amino acids. CDR3 nucleotide sequence: TGTGCCAGCAGTTTCGGGACAGGCCTTGAAGCTTTCTTT. Its protein is CASSFGTGLEAFF.

A word on this clonotype: A read error may be the cause here, since a much bigger clone is one base away. The V and J genes are TRBV18 and TRBJ2-3; D gene ambiguous. This CDR3 is 14 amino acids long. Germline-derived CDR1 and CDR2 are KGHSH and LQKENI. The CDR3 DNA sequence: TGTGCCAGCTCACCACCGGCGATCACAGATATGCAGTATTTT. This gives the protein CASSPPAITDMQYF.

V and J are TRBV11-2 and TRBJ2-1, with 9 bases matching TRBD2. Germline trimming cut 1 base from V and 8 bases from J; bases unmatched to any gene: 6. The CDR3 is 15 amino acids. Germline V gene lookup returns CDR1 SGHAT and CDR2 FQNNGV. The CDR3 is CASSLGLAGYDEQFF. The CDR3 nucleotides are TGTGCCAGCAGCTTAGGGCTAGCGGGATACGATGAGCAGTTCTTC. The complete variable domain, with remaining parts taken from reference TRBV11-2 and TRBJ2-1, reads EAGVAQSPRYKIIEKRQSVAFWCNPISGHATLYWYQQILGQGPKLLIQFQNNGVVDDSQLPKDRFSAERLKGVDSTLKIQPAKLEDSAVYLCASSLGLAGYDEQFFGPGTRLTVL.

The chain uses TRBV28 and TRBJ1-4, with D unresolved. Trimming pared 6 bases from V and 3 bases from J, leaving 14 bases between. This CDR3 has 15 amino acids. Looked up from germline, CDR1 is MDHEN and CDR2 is SYDVKM. This chain's CDR3 is CASSSVVFANEKLFF. CDR3 sequence (DNA): TGTGCCAGCAGCTCCGTAGTGTTCGCTAATGAAAAACTGTTTTTT. The full variable domain, rest sourced from reference TRBV28 and TRBJ1-4, is DVKVTQSSRYLVKRTGEKVFLECVQDMDHENMFWYRQDPGLGLRLIYFSYDVKMKEKGDIPEGYSVSREKKERFSLILESASTNQTSMYLCASSSVVFANEKLFFGSGTQLSVL.

This clonotype was counted only a few times. The V call is TRBV6-2 or TRBV6-3, the J call TRBJ2-3, with 7 bases that match TRBD2. Germline assignment: CDR1 MNHEY and CDR2 SVGEGT. V gave up 0 bases and J gave up 5 bases; unmatched junction bases: 11. The CDR3 is made up of 17 amino acids. CDR3 in amino acids: CASSYSGYREARDTQYF. CDR3 bases: TGTGCCAGCAGTTACTCGGGTTATCGGGAGGCAAGAGATACGCAGTATTTT.

This clonotype was recorded many times. The chain joins TRBV20-1 to TRBJ2-7; D is uncertain. Germline-derived CDR1 and CDR2 are DFQATT and SNEGSKA (reference sequence). The V end was cut by 2 bases, the J end by 0 bases, with 11 bases between. The CDR3 contains 14 residues. For the CDR3, the DNA is TGCAGTGCTAGAACTATCGGCAGCTCCTACGAGCAGTACTTC. Encoded protein: CSARTIGSSYEQYF.

This clonotype was found many times. This chain uses TRBV28 with TRBJ2-7, with D hard to call. This CDR3 region has 12 residues. The germline gives CDR1 MDHEN, CDR2 SYDVKM. V gave up 1 base and J gave up 2 bases, with 3 bases separating them. CDR3 protein: CASSLSPYEQYF. CDR3 DNA: TGTGCCAGCAGTTTATCTCCCTACGAGCAGTACTTC. The full variable domain, its missing parts supplied by reference TRBV28 and TRBJ2-7, is DVKVTQSSRYLVKRTGEKVFLECVQDMDHENMFWYRQDPGLGLRLIYFSYDVKMKEKGDIPEGYSVSREKKERFSLILESASTNQTSMYLCASSLSPYEQYFGPGTRLTVT.

Many counts were recorded for this clonotype. The V call is TRBV28, the J call TRBJ2-3; D is uncertain. This CDR3 spans 15 amino acids. Per the germline V gene, CDR1 is MDHEN and CDR2 is SYDVKM. V was cut by 5 bases and J by 2 bases, with 14 bases left in between. The CDR3 reads CASSLQEGYTDTQYF. DNA for the CDR3: TGTGCCAGCAGTCTACAAGAAGGTTACACAGATACGCAGTATTTT. Together with reference TRBV28 and TRBJ2-3, the CDR3 gives the full variable domain: DVKVTQSSRYLVKRTGEKVFLECVQDMDHENMFWYRQDPGLGLRLIYFSYDVKMKEKGDIPEGYSVSREKKERFSLILESASTNQTSMYLCASSLQEGYTDTQYFGPGTRLTVL.

In this sample, this clonotype turned up many times. The V call is TRBV11-2, the J call TRBJ2-7, with TRBD2 as a possible D gene (6 bases). Trimming took 2 bases from V and 6 from J, leaving 20 bases between them. CDR3 length: 16 amino acids. CDR1 and CDR2 (germline): SGHAT, FQNNGV. DNA of the CDR3: TGTGCCAGCAGCTTATTGGCCAGGCTGGGGAGGCGCGAGCAGTACTTC. This gives the protein CASSLLARLGRREQYF.